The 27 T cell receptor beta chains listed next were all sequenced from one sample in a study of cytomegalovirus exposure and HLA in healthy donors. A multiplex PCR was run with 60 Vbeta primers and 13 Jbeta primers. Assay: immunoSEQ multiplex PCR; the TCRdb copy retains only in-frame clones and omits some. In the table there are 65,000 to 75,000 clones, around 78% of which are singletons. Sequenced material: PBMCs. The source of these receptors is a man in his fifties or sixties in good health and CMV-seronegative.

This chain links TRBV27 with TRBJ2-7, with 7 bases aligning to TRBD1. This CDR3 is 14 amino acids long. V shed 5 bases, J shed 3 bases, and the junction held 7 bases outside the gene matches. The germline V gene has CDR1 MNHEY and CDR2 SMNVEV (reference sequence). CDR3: CASSLQGPRYEQYF. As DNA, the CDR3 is TGTGCCAGCAGTCTACAGGGGCCCCGCTACGAGCAGTACTTC.

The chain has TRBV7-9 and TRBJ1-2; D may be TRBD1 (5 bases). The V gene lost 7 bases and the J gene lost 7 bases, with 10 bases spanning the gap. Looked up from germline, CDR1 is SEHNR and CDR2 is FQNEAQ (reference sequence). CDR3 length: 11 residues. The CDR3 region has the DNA TGTGCCAGCAACCTGGGGGGTGGCTACACCTTC. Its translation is CASNLGGGYTF.

The chain's CDR3 is CASSAWEGQYF. The CDR3 DNA reads TGTGCCAGCAGCGCCTGGGAGGGCCAGTACTTC. The chain couples TRBV25-1 to TRBJ2-5; 7 bases align to TRBD2. There are 11 residues in the CDR3. Germline assignment: CDR1 MGHDK and CDR2 SYGVNS. Germline trimming cut 6 bases from V and 10 bases from J; bases unmatched to any gene: 5.

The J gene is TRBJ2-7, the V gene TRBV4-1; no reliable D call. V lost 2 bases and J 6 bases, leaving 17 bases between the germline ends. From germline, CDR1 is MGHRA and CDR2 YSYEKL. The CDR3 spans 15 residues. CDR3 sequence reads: CASSQPVDKYGEQYF. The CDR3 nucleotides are TGCGCCAGCAGCCAACCGGTAGACAAATATGGCGAGCAGTACTTC.

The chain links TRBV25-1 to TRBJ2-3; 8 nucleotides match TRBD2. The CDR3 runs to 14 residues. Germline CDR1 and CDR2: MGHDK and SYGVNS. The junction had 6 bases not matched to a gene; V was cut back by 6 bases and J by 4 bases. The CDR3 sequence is CASRESGRADTQYF. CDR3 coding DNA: TGTGCCAGCAGGGAAAGCGGGAGAGCAGATACGCAGTATTTT.

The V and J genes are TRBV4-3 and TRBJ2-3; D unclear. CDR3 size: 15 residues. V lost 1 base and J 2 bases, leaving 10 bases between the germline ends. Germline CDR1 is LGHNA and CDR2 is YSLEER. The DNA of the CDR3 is TGCGCCAGCAGCCAAGCTATAAACCCCACAGATACGCAGTATTTT. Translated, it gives CASSQAINPTDTQYF.

CDR3 residues: CASSLDTGLKTQYF. DNA for the CDR3: TGTGCCAGCAGCTTAGATACAGGGTTGAAGACCCAGTACTTC. The V call is TRBV7-2, the J call TRBJ2-5; the D gene is possibly TRBD1 (6 bases). The CDR3 has 14 amino acids. Trimming removed 1 base from V and 6 bases from J, with 12 bases in between. Per the germline V gene, CDR1 is SGHTA and CDR2 is FQGNSA.

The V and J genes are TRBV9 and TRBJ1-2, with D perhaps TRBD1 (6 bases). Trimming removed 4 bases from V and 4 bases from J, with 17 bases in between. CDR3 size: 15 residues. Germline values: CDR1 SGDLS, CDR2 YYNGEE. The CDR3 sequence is CASSPETGSTYGYTF. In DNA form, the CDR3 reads TGTGCCAGCAGCCCGGAGACAGGTTCAACCTATGGCTACACCTTC.

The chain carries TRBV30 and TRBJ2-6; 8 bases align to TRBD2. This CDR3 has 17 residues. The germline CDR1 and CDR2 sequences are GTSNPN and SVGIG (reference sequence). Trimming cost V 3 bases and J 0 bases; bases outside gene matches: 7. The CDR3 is CAWRSQRGSSGANVLTF. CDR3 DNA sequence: TGTGCCTGGAGGAGCCAGCGGGGGAGCTCTGGGGCCAACGTCCTGACTTTC.

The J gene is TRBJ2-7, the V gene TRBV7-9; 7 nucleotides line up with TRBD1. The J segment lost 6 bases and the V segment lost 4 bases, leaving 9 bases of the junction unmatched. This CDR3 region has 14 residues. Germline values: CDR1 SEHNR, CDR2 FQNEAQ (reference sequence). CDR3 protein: CASSSPGTVREQYF. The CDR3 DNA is TGTGCCAGCAGCTCCCCCGGGACAGTTCGCGAGCAGTACTTC.

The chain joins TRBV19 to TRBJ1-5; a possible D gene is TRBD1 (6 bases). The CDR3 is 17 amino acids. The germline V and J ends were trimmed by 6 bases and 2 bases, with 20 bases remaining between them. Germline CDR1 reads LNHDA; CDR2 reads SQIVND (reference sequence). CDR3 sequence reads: CASSLENPGAGNQPQHF. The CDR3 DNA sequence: TGTGCCAGTAGCCTTGAGAACCCAGGGGCCGGCAATCAGCCCCAGCATTTT.

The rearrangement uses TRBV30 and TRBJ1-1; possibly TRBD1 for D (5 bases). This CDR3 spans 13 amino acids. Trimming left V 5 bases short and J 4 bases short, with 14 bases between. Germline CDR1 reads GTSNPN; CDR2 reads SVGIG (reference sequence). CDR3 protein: CAWAKGLFTEAFF. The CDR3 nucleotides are TGTGCCTGGGCGAAGGGACTCTTCACTGAAGCTTTCTTT. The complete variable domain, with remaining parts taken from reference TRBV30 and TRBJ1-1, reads SQTIHQWPATLVQPVGSPLSLECTVEGTSNPNLYWYRQAAGRGLQLLFYSVGIGQISSEVPQNLSASRPQDRQFILSSKKLLLSDSGFYLCAWAKGLFTEAFFGQGTRLTVV.

The CDR3 bases are TGTGCCAGCTCACCTGGCAGGGTGGAAAACACCATATATTTT. Its protein is CASSPGRVENTIYF. V and J are TRBV18 and TRBJ1-3, with D possibly TRBD1 on 5 matching bases. The V and J ends lost 3 bases and 6 bases respectively, with 12 bases between them. The CDR3 has 14 amino acids. Germline assignment: CDR1 KGHSH and CDR2 LQKENI.

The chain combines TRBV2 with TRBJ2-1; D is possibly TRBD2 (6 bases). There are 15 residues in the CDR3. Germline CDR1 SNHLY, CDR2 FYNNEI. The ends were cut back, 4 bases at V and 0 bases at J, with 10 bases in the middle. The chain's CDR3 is CASSAQRASYNEQFF. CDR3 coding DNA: TGTGCCAGCAGTGCTCAGCGGGCCTCCTACAATGAGCAGTTCTTC.

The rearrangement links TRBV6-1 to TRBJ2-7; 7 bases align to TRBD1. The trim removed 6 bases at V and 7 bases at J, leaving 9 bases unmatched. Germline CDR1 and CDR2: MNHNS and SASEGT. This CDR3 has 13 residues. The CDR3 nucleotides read TGTGCCAGCAGGTCAGGGGGTTCATGGGAGCAGTACTTC. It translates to CASRSGGSWEQYF.

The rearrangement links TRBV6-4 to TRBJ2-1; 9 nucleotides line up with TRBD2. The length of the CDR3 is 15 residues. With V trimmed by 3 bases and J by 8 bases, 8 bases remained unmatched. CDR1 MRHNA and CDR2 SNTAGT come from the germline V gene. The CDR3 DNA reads TGTGCCAGCAGTGAAGGTAGCGGGAGAGTGGATGAGCAGTTCTTC. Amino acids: CASSEGSGRVDEQFF.

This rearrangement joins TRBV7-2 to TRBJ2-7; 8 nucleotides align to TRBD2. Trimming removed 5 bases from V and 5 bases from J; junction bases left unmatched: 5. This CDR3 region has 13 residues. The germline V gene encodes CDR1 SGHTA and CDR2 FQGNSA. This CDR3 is CASSVQREHEQYF. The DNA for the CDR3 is TGTGCCAGCAGCGTACAGCGGGAGCACGAGCAGTACTTC. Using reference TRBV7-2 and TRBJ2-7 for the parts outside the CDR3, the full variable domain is GAGVSQSPSNKVTEKGKDVELRCDPISGHTALYWYRQSLGQGLEFLIYFQGNSAPDKSGLPSDRFSAERTGGSVSTLTIQRTQQEDSAVYLCASSVQREHEQYFGPGTRLTVT.

For the CDR3, the DNA is TGTGCCAGCAGCTTACAATCGTACGAGCAGTACTTC. Translation gives CASSLQSYEQYF. The chain has TRBV5-4 and TRBJ2-7; D not certain. V lost 2 bases to trimming and J lost 4 bases, with 7 bases between them. The germline V gene encodes CDR1 SGHNT and CDR2 YYREEE (reference sequence). The CDR3 is 12 residues long.

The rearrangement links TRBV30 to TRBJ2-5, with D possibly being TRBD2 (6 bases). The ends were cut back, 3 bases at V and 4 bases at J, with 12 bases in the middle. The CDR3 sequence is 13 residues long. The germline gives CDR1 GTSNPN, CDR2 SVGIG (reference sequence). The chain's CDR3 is CAWSRGYRETQYF. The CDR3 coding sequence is TGTGCCTGGAGCCGGGGGTACCGAGAGACCCAGTACTTC. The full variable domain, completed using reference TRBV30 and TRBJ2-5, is SQTIHQWPATLVQPVGSPLSLECTVEGTSNPNLYWYRQAAGRGLQLLFYSVGIGQISSEVPQNLSASRPQDRQFILSSKKLLLSDSGFYLCAWSRGYRETQYFGPGTRLLVL.

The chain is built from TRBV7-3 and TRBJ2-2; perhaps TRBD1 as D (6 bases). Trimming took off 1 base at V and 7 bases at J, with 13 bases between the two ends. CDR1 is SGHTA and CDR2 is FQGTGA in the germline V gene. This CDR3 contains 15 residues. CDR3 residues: CASSLRGPTGGELFF. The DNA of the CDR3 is TGTGCCAGCAGCTTAAGGGGGCCGACCGGCGGGGAGCTGTTTTTT.

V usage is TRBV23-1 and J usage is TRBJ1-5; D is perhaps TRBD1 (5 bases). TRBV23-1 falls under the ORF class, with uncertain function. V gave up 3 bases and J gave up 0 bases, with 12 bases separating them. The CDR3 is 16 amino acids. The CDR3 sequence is CASSHPTDYSNQPQHF. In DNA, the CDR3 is TGCGCCAGCAGTCACCCGACAGATTATAGCAATCAGCCCCAGCATTTT.

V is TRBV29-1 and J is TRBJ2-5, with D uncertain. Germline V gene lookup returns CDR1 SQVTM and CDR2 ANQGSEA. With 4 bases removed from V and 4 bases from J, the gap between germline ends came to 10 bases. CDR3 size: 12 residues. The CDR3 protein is CSVGQASETQYF. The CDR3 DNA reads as TGCAGCGTTGGTCAGGCCTCAGAGACCCAGTACTTC.

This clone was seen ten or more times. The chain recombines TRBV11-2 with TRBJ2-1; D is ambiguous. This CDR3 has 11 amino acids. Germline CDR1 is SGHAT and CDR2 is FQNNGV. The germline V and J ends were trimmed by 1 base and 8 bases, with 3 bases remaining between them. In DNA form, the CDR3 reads TGTGCCAGCAGCTTAGTCGATGAGCAGTTCTTC. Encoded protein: CASSLVDEQFF.

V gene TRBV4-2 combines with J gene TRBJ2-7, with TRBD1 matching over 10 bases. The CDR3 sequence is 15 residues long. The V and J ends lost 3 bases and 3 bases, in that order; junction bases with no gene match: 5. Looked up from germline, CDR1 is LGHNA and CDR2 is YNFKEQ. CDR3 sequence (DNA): TGTGCCAGCAGCCAGGAACGGGACAGGGGCTACGAGCAGTACTTC. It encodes CASSQERDRGYEQYF.

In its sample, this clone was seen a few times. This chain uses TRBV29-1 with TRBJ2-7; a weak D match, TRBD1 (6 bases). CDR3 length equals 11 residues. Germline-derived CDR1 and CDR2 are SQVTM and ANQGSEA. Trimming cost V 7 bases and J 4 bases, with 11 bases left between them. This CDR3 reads CSAEQGYEQYF. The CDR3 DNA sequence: TGCAGCGCCGAACAGGGTTACGAGCAGTACTTC.

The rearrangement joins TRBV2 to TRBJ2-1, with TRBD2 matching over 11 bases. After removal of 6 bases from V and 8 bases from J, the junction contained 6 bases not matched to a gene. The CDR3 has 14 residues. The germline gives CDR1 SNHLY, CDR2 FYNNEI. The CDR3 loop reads CASSPSGGRDEQFF. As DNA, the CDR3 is TGTGCCAGCAGCCCTAGCGGGGGGCGGGATGAGCAGTTCTTC.

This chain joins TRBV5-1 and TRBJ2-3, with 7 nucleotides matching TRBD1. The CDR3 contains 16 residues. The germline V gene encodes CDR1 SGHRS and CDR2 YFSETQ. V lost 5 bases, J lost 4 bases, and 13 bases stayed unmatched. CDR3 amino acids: CASRPRPLTGADTQYF. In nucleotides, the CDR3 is TGCGCCAGCAGACCAAGGCCCCTTACAGGGGCAGATACGCAGTATTTT.